This TCR beta chain derives from a study of T-cell memory formation after mild COVID-19. Per the germline V gene, CDR1 is MNHEY and CDR2 is SMNVEV (reference sequence). This CDR3 contains 14 residues. Trimming left V 6 bases short and J 3 bases short, with 14 bases between. TCRdb itself ran the 5' RACE reads through MiXCR, one entry per CDR3 protein. The sample contains about 390,000 distinct CDR3 sequences, 20% to 25% of which appear only once. This clonotype was found a few times. Sequences were obtained from PBMCs or a T cell subset sorted from them (not recorded which). The source is an adult woman who had mild COVID-19 (a few samples of this study predate the infection). Cell type and time point are not known. The chain links TRBV27 to TRBJ2-5; the D call may be TRBD1 or TRBD2 (5 bases each). The CDR3 DNA follows: TGTGCCAGCAGCCCCATCGGGGCCAAAGAGACCCAGTACTTC. Translation: CASSPIGAKETQYF.